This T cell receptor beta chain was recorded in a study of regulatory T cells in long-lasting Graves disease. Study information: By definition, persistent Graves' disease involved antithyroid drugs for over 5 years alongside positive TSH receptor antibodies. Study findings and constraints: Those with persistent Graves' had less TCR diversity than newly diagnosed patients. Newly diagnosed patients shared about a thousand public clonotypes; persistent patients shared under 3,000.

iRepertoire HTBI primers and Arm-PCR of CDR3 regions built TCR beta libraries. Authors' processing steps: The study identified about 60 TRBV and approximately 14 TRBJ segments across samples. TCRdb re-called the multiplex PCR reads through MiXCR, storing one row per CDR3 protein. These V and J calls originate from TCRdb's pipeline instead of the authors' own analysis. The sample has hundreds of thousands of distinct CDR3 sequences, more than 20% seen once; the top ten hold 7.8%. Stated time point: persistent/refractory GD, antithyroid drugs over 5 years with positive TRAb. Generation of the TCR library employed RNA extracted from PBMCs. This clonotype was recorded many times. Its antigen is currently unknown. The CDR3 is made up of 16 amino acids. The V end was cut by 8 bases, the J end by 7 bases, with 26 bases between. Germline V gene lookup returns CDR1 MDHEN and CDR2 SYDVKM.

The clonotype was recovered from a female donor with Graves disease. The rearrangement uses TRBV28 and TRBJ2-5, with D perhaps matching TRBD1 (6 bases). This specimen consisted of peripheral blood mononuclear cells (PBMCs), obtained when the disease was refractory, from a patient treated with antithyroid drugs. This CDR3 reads CASGLGHPIRFGTQYF. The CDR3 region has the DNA TGTGCCAGCGGATTGGGACACCCGATCCGATTTGGGACCCAGTACTTC.